This is a list of T cell receptor beta chains from one sample in a study of T cells in Graves' hyperthyroidism and ophthalmopathy. TCRdb re-analysed the multiplex PCR reads in MiXCR, keeping a single row per CDR3 protein. The repertoire includes roughly 420,000 distinct CDR3 sequences, approximately 13% of them detected once, and 5% to 6.5% sits in the top ten. Sequenced: blood. The receptors were sampled from a woman aged 18-30 years with Graves' hyperthyroidism. Both conserved end residues are part of each CDR3. A D gene is named only where the DNA matches it firmly. Some rows have no size entry. The others give once, few or many, or a class for an expanded clone.

V gene	J gene	D gene	clone size	CDR3 protein	CDR3 DNA
TRBV20-1	TRBJ2-1	TRBD2	-	CSARDHTSGHNEQFF	TGCAGTGCTAGAGATCACACTAGCGGGCACAATGAGCAGTTCTTC
TRBV2	TRBJ2-7	-	few	CASSEALGREQYF	TGTGCCAGCAGTGAAGCGCTAGGACGCGAGCAGTACTTC
TRBV7-7	TRBJ2-7	-	many	CASSAGTRREQYF	TGTGCTAGCAGCGCCGGGACTCGGAGGGAGCAGTACTTC
TRBV2	TRBJ2-2	TRBD2	many	CASSLAGTNTGELFF	TGTGCCAGCAGTCTAGCGGGGACGAACACCGGGGAGCTGTTTTTT
TRBV7-9	TRBJ1-2	-	many	CASSPNLVNYGYTF	TGTGCCAGCAGCCCGAACCTAGTTAACTATGGCTACACCTTC
TRBV28	TRBJ2-1	-	few	CASSLSILGRRSYNEQFF	TGTGCCAGCAGTTTATCTATCCTGGGCAGGCGCTCCTACAATGAGCAGTTCTTC
TRBV9	TRBJ1-2	-	few	CASSVVRGLQGPHGGGYTF	TGTGCCAGCAGCGTAGTTCGAGGACTTCAGGGGCCCCACGGCGGTGGCTACACCTTC
TRBV7-8	TRBJ2-7	TRBD2	-	CASSLAGLAERIPYEQYF	TGTGCCAGCAGCTTAGCGGGACTAGCGGAGAGGATACCCTACGAGCAGTACTTC
TRBV20-1	TRBJ2-1	-	many	CSASHYAYNEQFF	TGCAGTGCTAGTCATTACGCCTACAATGAGCAGTTCTTC
TRBV2	TRBJ1-5	-	many	CASSGGRSNQPQHF	TGTGCCAGCAGTGGCGGCAGGAGCAATCAGCCCCAGCATTTT
TRBV15	TRBJ2-7	-	many	CATSRDTAPSPYEQYF	TGTGCCACCAGCAGAGACACGGCACCATCGCCCTACGAGCAGTACTTC
TRBV7-9	TRBJ1-2	-	few	CASSLAGARELGYTF	TGTGCCAGCAGCTTAGCCGGCGCACGGGAGCTTGGCTACACCTTC
TRBV4-2	TRBJ2-2	TRBD1	-	CASSQPDRDTGELFF	TGTGCCAGCAGCCAACCGGACAGGGACACCGGGGAGCTGTTTTTT
TRBV12-3/TRBV12-4	TRBJ2-5	-	many	CASSLAVGWGVETQYF	TGTGCCAGCAGTTTAGCCGTTGGATGGGGGGTAGAGACCCAGTACTTC
TRBV19	TRBJ2-7	-	-	CASGRGNFYEQYF	TGTGCCAGTGGTCGCGGGAATTTCTACGAGCAGTACTTC
TRBV10-3	TRBJ2-7	-	few	CAISEAGRTYEQYF	TGTGCCATCAGTGAGGCCGGAAGAACCTACGAGCAGTACTTC
TRBV20-1	TRBJ1-1	-	many	CSARDQGGSTEAFF	TGCAGTGCTAGAGATCAGGGAGGGAGCACTGAAGCTTTCTTT